This T cell receptor (beta chain) originates from a study of shared clonotypes between healthy human individuals. The V and J ends lost 0 bases and 2 bases respectively, with 15 bases between them. Germline V gene sequence: CDR1 SGHRS, CDR2 YFSETQ. CDR3 size: 16 residues. Profiled with immunoSEQ multiplex PCR; TCRdb holds only in-frame clones, not every one. Seen here are more than 900,000 clones, more than 75% observed once, and the top ten hold roughly 0.65%. V and J are TRBV5-1 and TRBJ2-7, with D uncertain. Sequenced: memory CD4+ T cells from PBMCs. The sample's subset: CD45RA-negative fraction. This clonotype was sampled from a man between 18 and 35 years old in good health. Some clones in this sample may be carry-over from other donors' samples. As DNA, the CDR3 is TGCGCCAGCAGCTTGGCCAGCAGTAGCAGTACCTACGAGCAGTACTTC. Amino acid sequence: CASSLASSSSTYEQYF.